This T cell receptor beta chain was sequenced during a study of beta chain features in type 1 diabetes. Overall study findings and caveats: A moderate, significant TCRB CDR3 shortening appeared in type 1 diabetes across four CD4+ subsets.

Expressed TCRB transcripts were sequenced because the entire RNA isolate underwent reverse transcription. Assay: immunoSEQ multiplex PCR; the TCRdb copy retains only in-frame clones and omits some. The data show about 360,000 clones, 10% to 15% seen once. In this sample, this clone turned up a few times. The antigen remains undetermined. The sequenced material came from naive CD4+ T cells from blood. The clonotype originates from a man between 18 and 35 years old in good health.

This chain's CDR3 is CASTPGQEQETQYF. The DNA of the CDR3 is TGTGCCAGCACTCCGGGACAGGAGCAAGAGACCCAGTACTTC. V is TRBV2 and J is TRBJ2-5; TRBD1 agrees at 8 bases. V shed 7 bases and J 2 bases; nucleotides not matched to a gene: 6. In germline, CDR1 is SNHLY, CDR2 FYNNEI. The CDR3 spans 14 residues.